This TCR beta chain is drawn from a study of T-cell reconstitution after alpha-beta-depleted transplantation in children. Study findings and constraints: Diversity and T-cell counts at one year after transplant derived mostly from new T cells. Diversity of TCRbeta at day 60 was high in some patients, arising from surviving recipient T cells and thymic progenitors. Reportedly, roughly two months post-transplant, alpha-beta T cells arose from several hundred expanded graft clones.

This clonotype came up many times. Its cognate antigen is unknown. Library preparation (for TCRbeta) was performed with unique molecular identifiers. TCRdb reprocessed the PCR reads via MiXCR and lists one record per CDR3 protein. The repertoire holds under 750,000 distinct CDR3 sequences, with 20% to 25% as singletons. Trimming cost V 2 bases and J 5 bases, with 6 bases left between them. This CDR3 is 12 amino acids long. The chain employs TRBV12-3 or TRBV12-4 and TRBJ1-1; the D is unclear. The receptor was isolated from a boy under two years old who had a stem cell transplant for acute myeloid leukemia, so the T cells may come from the graft donor. Sequences were derived from PBMCs, mostly from graft donor cells, sampled 360 days after TCRalphabeta/CD19-depleted stem cell transplant. Written as DNA, the CDR3 is TGTGCCAGCAGTTTAATCTGGACTGAAGCTTTCTTT. As protein: CASSLIWTEAFF.